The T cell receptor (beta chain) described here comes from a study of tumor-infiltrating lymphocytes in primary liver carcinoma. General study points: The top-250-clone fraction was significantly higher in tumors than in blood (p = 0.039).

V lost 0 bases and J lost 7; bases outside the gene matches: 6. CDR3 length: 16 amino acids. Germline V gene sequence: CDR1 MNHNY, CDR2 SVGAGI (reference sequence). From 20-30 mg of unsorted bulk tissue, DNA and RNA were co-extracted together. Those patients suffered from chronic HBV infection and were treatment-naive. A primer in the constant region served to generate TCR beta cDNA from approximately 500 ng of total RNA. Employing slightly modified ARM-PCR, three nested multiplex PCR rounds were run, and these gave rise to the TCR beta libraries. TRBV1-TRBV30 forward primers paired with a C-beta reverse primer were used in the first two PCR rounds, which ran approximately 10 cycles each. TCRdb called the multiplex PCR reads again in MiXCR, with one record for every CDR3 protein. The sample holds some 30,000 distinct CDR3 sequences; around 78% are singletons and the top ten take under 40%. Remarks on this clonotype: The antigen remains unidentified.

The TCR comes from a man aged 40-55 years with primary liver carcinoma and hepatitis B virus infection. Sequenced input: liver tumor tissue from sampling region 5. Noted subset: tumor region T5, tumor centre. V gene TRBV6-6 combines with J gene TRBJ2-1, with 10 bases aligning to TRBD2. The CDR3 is CASSYSTSGIVNEQFF. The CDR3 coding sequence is TGTGCCAGCAGTTACTCCACTAGCGGGATAGTGAATGAGCAGTTCTTC.